These 29 T cell receptor beta chains were sequenced from one sample in a study of cytomegalovirus exposure and HLA in healthy donors. The PCR made use of 60 Vbeta and 13 Jbeta primers. Only in-frame clones appear in the TCRdb table, and some are missing; sequencing was by immunoSEQ multiplex PCR. The sample consists of about 190,000 clones, approximately 75% of them appearing once. The specimen sequenced was PBMCs. These receptors were taken from a man aged 25 to 40 in good health and CMV-seropositive.

V and J are TRBV10-3 and TRBJ1-1; D perhaps matches TRBD1 (5 bases). The V gene lost 6 bases and the J gene lost 4 bases, with 15 bases spanning the gap. The CDR3 totals 14 residues. Germline V lookup: CDR1 ENHRY, CDR2 SYGVKD. CDR3 nucleotides: TGTGCCATCAGCGACAGAATGTCGGTCACTGAAGCTTTCTTT. This gives the protein CAISDRMSVTEAFF.

The chain has TRBV6-6 and TRBJ1-3; no clear D. Trimming stripped 5 bases from V and 0 bases from J, with 8 bases between. Germline V gene lookup returns CDR1 MNHNY and CDR2 SVGAGI (reference sequence). CDR3 size: 14 residues. The CDR3 spells CASSPSISGNTIYF. The CDR3 DNA reads TGTGCCAGCAGTCCCAGTATCTCTGGAAACACCATATATTTT.

Comments on this clone: The germline gene is not matched at one end of the junction; a read error may be the cause. The sample holds other DNA sequences that translate to the same CDR3. The CDR3 region is CASSYLDRGYYEQYF. The CDR3, as DNA: TGCGCCAGCAGTTACCTGGACAGGGGATACTACGAGCAGTACTTC. The chain couples TRBV6-6 to TRBJ2-7, with 9 nucleotides matching TRBD1. CDR1 is MNHNY, CDR2 SVGAGI, per germline (reference sequence). This CDR3 comprises 15 residues.

The chain links TRBV15 to TRBJ2-3; 8 nucleotides match TRBD2. With V trimmed by 0 bases and J by 2 bases, 1 base remained unmatched. This CDR3 region has 15 residues. The V gene's germline CDR1 is LNHNV and CDR2 YYDKDF (reference sequence). The CDR3 DNA follows: TGTGCCACCAGCAGAGAAGCGGGGGACACAGATACGCAGTATTTT. Encoded protein: CATSREAGDTDTQYF.

This clone came up once. The chain combines TRBV10-3 with TRBJ2-3, with 9 bases identical to TRBD2. The CDR3 contains 17 residues. Germline CDR1 reads ENHRY; CDR2 reads SYGVKD. Trimming removed 4 bases from V and 0 bases from J; junction bases left unmatched: 8. The CDR3 DNA reads TGTGCCATCAGTGGAGATAGCGGGGGCACTAGCACAGATACGCAGTATTTT. It is translated as CAISGDSGGTSTDTQYF.

The V gene is TRBV4-3, the J gene TRBJ2-3, with TRBD2 matching over 9 bases. J gave up 2 bases and V 1 base, and 10 bases lay outside the gene matches. Germline CDR1 LGHNA, CDR2 YSLEER. The length of the CDR3 is 18 residues. CDR3 sequence: CASSQGGSGGGATDTQYF. The CDR3 DNA reads TGCGCCAGCAGCCAAGGGGGGTCCGGCGGGGGGGCCACAGATACGCAGTATTTT.

This clone was seen only once. The rearrangement joins TRBV27 to TRBJ2-3, with TRBD2 identical over 16 bases. The CDR3 runs 17 residues. Germline CDR1 and CDR2: MNHEY and SMNVEV (reference sequence). Unmatched junction bases numbered 7, after V lost 4 bases and J lost 6 bases. The CDR3, as DNA: TGTGCCAGCAGTTGGGGACTAGCGGGGGGGGGACTGGATACGCAGTATTTT. As protein: CASSWGLAGGGLDTQYF.

This chain joins TRBV5-6 and TRBJ2-1; 8 bases line up with TRBD1. With 0 bases clipped from V and 14 bases from J, the junction kept 4 bases outside the gene matches. The CDR3 has 12 amino acids. The germline V gene has CDR1 SGHDT and CDR2 YYEEEE. CDR3 nucleotides: TGTGCCAGCAGCTTGGGACAGGGGAGAGAGTTCTTC. It encodes CASSLGQGREFF.

Concerning this clone itself: This sample also contains other DNA sequences that code for the same CDR3. V usage is TRBV11-2 and J usage is TRBJ2-3; no clear D gene. From germline, CDR1 is SGHAT and CDR2 FQNNGV. V was clipped by 4 bases and J by 6 bases, with 5 bases between them. This CDR3 contains 11 residues. CDR3 coding DNA: TGTGCCAGCAGCTCCCCGGATACGCAGTATTTT. Its protein is CASSSPDTQYF.

The chain uses TRBV7-2 and TRBJ1-2; D might be TRBD1 (6 bases). The CDR3 is 14 residues long. Trimming cost V 4 bases and J 8 bases, with 17 bases left between them. From germline, CDR1 is SGHTA and CDR2 FQGNSA. The CDR3 region is CASSSNSGVRGYTF. CDR3 coding DNA: TGTGCCAGCAGCTCCAATTCAGGGGTGAGAGGCTACACCTTC.

V usage is TRBV30 and J usage is TRBJ2-5, with 8 bases that match TRBD2. The CDR3 loop spans 15 amino acids. Per the germline V gene, CDR1 is GTSNPN and CDR2 is SVGIG (reference sequence). V was clipped by 4 bases and J by 2 bases; unmatched bases: 9. CDR3 amino acids: CAWTPGGGPQETQYF. The DNA of the CDR3 is TGTGCCTGGACTCCCGGGGGGGGCCCTCAAGAGACCCAGTACTTC.

The rearrangement joins TRBV11-2 to TRBJ2-1; D is undetermined. CDR1 is SGHAT and CDR2 is FQNNGV in the germline V gene. V was shortened by 1 base and J by 0 bases, with 7 bases between the two germline ends. The CDR3 loop spans 15 amino acids. The DNA of the CDR3 is TGTGCCAGCAGCTTAGGGCCTAGCTCCTACAATGAGCAGTTCTTC. It encodes CASSLGPSSYNEQFF. Complete variable domain (other parts from reference TRBV11-2 and TRBJ2-1): EAGVAQSPRYKIIEKRQSVAFWCNPISGHATLYWYQQILGQGPKLLIQFQNNGVVDDSQLPKDRFSAERLKGVDSTLKIQPAKLEDSAVYLCASSLGPSSYNEQFFGPGTRLTVL.

The rearrangement joins TRBV6-5 to TRBJ1-5; weak D call: TRBD1 (5 bases). Germline CDR1 reads MNHEY; CDR2 reads SVGAGI. The CDR3 has 15 residues. V shed 2 bases and J shed 7 bases, with 15 bases lying between them. CDR3 nucleotide sequence: TGTGCCAGCAGTTACGGGGGGGGTACGAGCCAGCCCCAGCATTTT. Its translation: CASSYGGGTSQPQHF.

This clone appeared once. The genes are TRBV15 and TRBJ1-4; 10 bases agree with TRBD1. In germline, CDR1 is LNHNV, CDR2 YYDKDF (reference sequence). This CDR3 contains 17 residues. With V trimmed by 2 bases and J by 3 bases, 6 bases remained unmatched. The CDR3 here is CATSRRGQGFPNEKLFF. The CDR3 DNA is TGTGCCACCAGCAGAAGGGGACAGGGGTTCCCTAATGAAAAACTGTTTTTT.

This clone occurred a few times. V and J are TRBV4-2 and TRBJ1-1, with D perhaps matching TRBD1 (5 bases). This CDR3 is 15 amino acids long. Trimming removed 5 bases from V and 7 bases from J, with 20 bases in between. Germline V gene sequence: CDR1 LGHNA, CDR2 YNFKEQ. CDR3 loop: CASSSLGGGMGEAFF. CDR3 sequence (DNA): TGTGCCAGCAGCTCCCTGGGGGGGGGTATGGGTGAAGCTTTCTTT.

The chain has TRBV13 and TRBJ1-2; TRBD1 aligns across 8 bases. Germline V gene data show CDR1 as PRHDT and CDR2 as FYEKMQ (reference sequence). The CDR3 extends over 17 amino acids. Germline trimming cut 2 bases from V and 8 bases from J; bases unmatched to any gene: 16. This CDR3 reads CASSLLKRGTGVGGYTF. The CDR3, as DNA: TGTGCCAGCAGCTTACTCAAAAGGGGGACAGGAGTCGGGGGCTACACCTTC. The full variable domain, completed using reference TRBV13 and TRBJ1-2, is AAGVIQSPRHLIKEKRETATLKCYPIPRHDTVYWYQQGPGQDPQFLISFYEKMQSDKGSIPDRFSAQQFSDYHSELNMSSLELGDSALYFCASSLLKRGTGVGGYTFGSGTRLTVV.

This sequence joins TRBV6-6 and TRBJ1-1; no clear D gene. This CDR3 contains 12 residues. Germline V CDR1 and CDR2: MNHNY, SVGAGI (reference sequence). Trimming cost V 5 bases and J 3 bases, with 7 bases left between them. The CDR3 DNA follows: TGTGCCAGCAGTGCCCGGGACACTGAAGCTTTCTTT. Translation: CASSARDTEAFF.

The chain combines TRBV15 with TRBJ1-5; D remains ambiguous. This CDR3 is built from 15 residues. V gave up 5 bases and J gave up 0 bases, with 11 bases separating them. Germline V lookup: CDR1 LNHNV, CDR2 YYDKDF (reference sequence). In DNA form, the CDR3 reads TGTGCCACCAGCGGGCAGGTATTTAGCAATCAGCCCCAGCATTTT. This gives the protein CATSGQVFSNQPQHF. The full variable domain, in which reference TRBV15 and TRBJ1-5 provide the parts outside the CDR3, is DAMVIQNPRYQVTQFGKPVTLSCSQTLNHNVMYWYQQKSSQAPKLLFHYYDKDFNNEADTPDNFQSRRPNTSFCFLDIRSPGLGDTAMYLCATSGQVFSNQPQHFGDGTRLSIL.

The chain carries TRBV28 and TRBJ2-5; D uncertain. The J call may be in error: the DNA end matches TRBJ2-7 better. CDR1 is MDHEN, CDR2 SYDVKM, per germline. CDR3 length: 12 amino acids. Written as DNA, the CDR3 is TGTGCCAGCAGTTTAAGTCCTCGCGAGCAGTACTTC. It specifies CASSLSPREQYF.

The V gene is TRBV7-9, the J gene TRBJ2-7, with 12 bases that match TRBD2. This CDR3 contains 16 residues. The germline V gene has CDR1 SEHNR and CDR2 FQNEAQ (reference sequence). V lost 1 base to trimming and J lost 3 bases; unmatched junction nucleotides: 4. The CDR3 sequence is CASSLVWTSGVYEQYF. The CDR3 DNA sequence: TGTGCCAGCAGCTTAGTGTGGACTAGCGGGGTCTACGAGCAGTACTTC.

CDR3: CATSRTPPGAPGEQYF. DNA for the CDR3: TGTGCCACCAGCAGAACACCCCCAGGGGCTCCGGGCGAGCAGTACTTC. The chain couples TRBV15 to TRBJ2-7; D might be TRBD1 (6 bases). CDR3 length: 16 residues. V dropped 2 bases and J dropped 6 bases, with 20 bases sitting between them. Germline loops: CDR1 LNHNV, CDR2 YYDKDF (reference sequence).

The chain combines TRBV5-1 with TRBJ2-3; D unclear. Trimming took off 0 bases at V and 2 bases at J, with 10 bases between the two ends. The CDR3 is 15 amino acids. Germline CDR1 SGHRS, CDR2 YFSETQ. CDR3 DNA sequence: TGCGCCAGCAGCTTGGAAGCCGCCCTCACAGATACGCAGTATTTT. It yields the protein CASSLEAALTDTQYF. The full variable domain, with the rest looked up from reference TRBV5-1 and TRBJ2-3, is KAGVTQTPRYLIKTRGQQVTLSCSPISGHRSVSWYQQTPGQGLQFLFEYFSETQRNKGNFPGRFSGRQFSNSRSEMNVSTLELGDSALYLCASSLEAALTDTQYFGPGTRLTVL.

The rearrangement uses TRBV6-5 and TRBJ2-2; 7 nucleotides agree with TRBD1. The junction had 6 bases not matched to a gene; V was cut back by 9 bases and J by 5 bases. CDR1 is MNHEY and CDR2 is SVGAGI in the germline V gene. The CDR3 has 13 residues. For the CDR3, the DNA is TGTGCCAGTCACAGGGGTCGAACCGGGGAGCTGTTTTTT. Its translation is CASHRGRTGELFF.

This chain links TRBV19 with TRBJ2-1, with TRBD1 identical over 7 bases. The CDR3 totals 16 residues. The junction had 6 bases not matched to a gene; V was cut back by 2 bases and J by 2 bases. The germline V gene has CDR1 LNHDA and CDR2 SQIVND (reference sequence). For the CDR3, the DNA is TGTGCCAGTAGTATATCCGGACAGGTACCCTACAATGAGCAGTTCTTC. It specifies CASSISGQVPYNEQFF. Full variable domain (rest looked up from reference TRBV19 and TRBJ2-1): DGGITQSPKYLFRKEGQNVTLSCEQNLNHDAMYWYRQDPGQGLRLIYYSQIVNDFQKGDIAEGYSVSREKKESFPLTVTSAQKNPTAFYLCASSISGQVPYNEQFFGPGTRLTVL.

The chain employs TRBV19 and TRBJ2-5, with D possibly being TRBD2 (6 bases). The J call could be wrong; TRBJ2-7 is a better fit for the DNA end. This CDR3 is 14 amino acids long. Germline loops: CDR1 LNHDA, CDR2 SQIVND (reference sequence). The CDR3 loop is CASSNRGWSDEQYF. Here the CDR3 DNA reads TGTGCCAGTAGTAACCGGGGGTGGAGTGACGAGCAGTACTTC.

The CDR3 bases are TGCAGCGCAAACCCCCAAGGACAGGGGCAAGTAGCTTTCTTT. It codes for CSANPQGQGQVAFF. The genes are TRBV29-1 and TRBJ1-1; TRBD1 agrees at 9 bases. Germline CDR1 reads SQVTM; CDR2 reads ANQGSEA. The ends lost 7 bases at V and 10 bases at J; junction bases unmatched: 16. The CDR3 extends over 14 amino acids.

CDR3 sequence: CASSPTGGTDTQYF. The CDR3 DNA sequence: TGTGCCAGCAGTCCAACGGGGGGCACAGATACGCAGTATTTT. This chain links TRBV2 with TRBJ2-3, with D possibly TRBD2 on 6 matching bases. V lost 5 bases, J lost 1 base, and 10 bases lay in between. Germline CDR1 and CDR2: SNHLY and FYNNEI. The CDR3 extends over 14 amino acids. The full variable domain, its missing parts supplied by reference TRBV2 and TRBJ2-3, is EPEVTQTPSHQVTQMGQEVILRCVPISNHLYFYWYRQILGQKVEFLVSFYNNEISEKSEIFDDQFSVERPDGSNFTLKIRSTKLEDSAMYFCASSPTGGTDTQYFGPGTRLTVL.

In DNA form, the CDR3 reads TGTGCCAGTAGTATTGGCAGGGGTAACACTGAAGCTTTCTTT. It codes for CASSIGRGNTEAFF. The chain is built from TRBV19 and TRBJ1-1; the D gene is possibly TRBD1 (6 bases). Germline CDR1 is LNHDA and CDR2 is SQIVND (reference sequence). The CDR3 length is 14 residues. Trimming left V 3 bases short and J 2 bases short, with 10 bases between.

The V call is TRBV4-3, the J call TRBJ2-2; D call uncertain. V was clipped by 0 bases and J by 6 bases, with 8 bases between them. Per the germline V gene, CDR1 is LGHNA and CDR2 is YSLEER. The length of the CDR3 is 14 residues. Written as DNA, the CDR3 is TGCGCCAGCAGCCAAGAATTCTCCCCCGGGGAGCTGTTTTTT. Translating gives CASSQEFSPGELFF.